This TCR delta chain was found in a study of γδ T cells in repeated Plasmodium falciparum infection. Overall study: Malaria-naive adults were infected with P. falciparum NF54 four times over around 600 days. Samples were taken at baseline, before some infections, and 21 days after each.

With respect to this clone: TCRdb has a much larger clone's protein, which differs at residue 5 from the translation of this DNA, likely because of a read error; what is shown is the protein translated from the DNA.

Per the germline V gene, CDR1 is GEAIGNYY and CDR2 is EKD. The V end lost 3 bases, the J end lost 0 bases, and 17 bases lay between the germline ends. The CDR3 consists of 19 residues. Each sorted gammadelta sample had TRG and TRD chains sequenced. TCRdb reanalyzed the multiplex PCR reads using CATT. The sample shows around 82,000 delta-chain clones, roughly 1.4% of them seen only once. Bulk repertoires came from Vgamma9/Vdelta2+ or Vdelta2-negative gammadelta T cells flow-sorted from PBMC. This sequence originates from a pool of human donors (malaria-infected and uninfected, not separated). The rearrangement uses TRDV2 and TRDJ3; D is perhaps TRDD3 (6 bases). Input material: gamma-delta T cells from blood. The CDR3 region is CACDAAGGDRSWDTRQMFF. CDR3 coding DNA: TGTGCCTGTGACGCCGCCGGGGGAGACCGCTCCTGGGACACCCGACAGATGTTTTTC.